Listed below are T cell receptor beta chains from one sample, sequenced in a study of T-cell reconstitution after alpha-beta-depleted transplantation in children. TCRdb processed the PCR reads anew with MiXCR; each CDR3 protein has one entry. This sample has around 480,000 distinct CDR3 sequences, with approximately 32% found just once. The sequenced sample was PBMCs from the stem cell graft donor, obtained from the stem cell graft. Receptor source: a human donor who donated a stem cell graft to a child with aplastic anemia. CDR3s include the opening cysteine and the closing phenylalanine or tryptophan. Fields, in order: CDR3 length, V gene, J gene, D gene, clone size, CDR3 DNA, CDR3 protein. A D gene is named only where the DNA matches it firmly. Rows give clone size only sometimes, using once, few, many, or a class for an expanded clone.

cdr3_length: 14
v_call: TRBV7-8
j_call: TRBJ2-3
d_call: NA
clone_size: NA
cdr3_nt: TGTGCCAGCAGAGCCGCGCGGGTCGCAGATACGCAGTATTTT
cdr3_aa: CASRAARVADTQYF

cdr3_length: 15
v_call: TRBV9
j_call: TRBJ2-5
d_call: TRBD2
clone_size: NA
cdr3_nt: TGTGCCAGCAGCGTAGGCGGGAGCGGAATAGAGACCCAGTACTTC
cdr3_aa: CASSVGGSGIETQYF

cdr3_length: 14
v_call: TRBV20-1
j_call: TRBJ2-3
d_call: NA
clone_size: few
cdr3_nt: TGCAGTGCTAGTGAGGACTATAGCACAGATACGCAGTATTTT
cdr3_aa: CSASEDYSTDTQYF

cdr3_length: 13
v_call: TRBV19
j_call: TRBJ2-5
d_call: NA
clone_size: NA
cdr3_nt: TGTGCCAGTAGGACTGACAAACAGGAGACCCAGTACTTC
cdr3_aa: CASRTDKQETQYF

cdr3_length: 16
v_call: TRBV7-3
j_call: TRBJ2-3
d_call: TRBD2
clone_size: NA
cdr3_nt: TGTGCCAGCAGCCCCGGCGCTAGCGGCCTCACAGATACGCAGTATTTT
cdr3_aa: CASSPGASGLTDTQYF

cdr3_length: 16
v_call: TRBV20-1
j_call: TRBJ2-1
d_call: TRBD1
clone_size: few
cdr3_nt: TGCAGTGCTAGCCCCCCGGGACAGGGGGCTTACAATGAGCAGTTCTTC
cdr3_aa: CSASPPGQGAYNEQFF

cdr3_length: 20
v_call: TRBV6-8
j_call: TRBJ1-5
d_call: TRBD1
clone_size: NA
cdr3_nt: TGTGCCAGCAGTTATGGGGTAGTAGCCGGACAGGGGGCGCTTGGCCAGCCCCAGCATTTT
cdr3_aa: CASSYGVVAGQGALGQPQHF

cdr3_length: 14
v_call: TRBV20-1
j_call: TRBJ2-3
d_call: NA
clone_size: few
cdr3_nt: TGCAGTGCTAGAGCTGCTCCCAGCACAGATACGCAGTATTTT
cdr3_aa: CSARAAPSTDTQYF

cdr3_length: 14
v_call: TRBV7-6
j_call: TRBJ1-5
d_call: NA
clone_size: NA
cdr3_nt: TGTGCCAGCAGCTCAGGGGTTAGCAATCAGCCCCAGCATTTT
cdr3_aa: CASSSGVSNQPQHF

cdr3_length: 16
v_call: TRBV12-3/TRBV12-4
j_call: TRBJ2-1
d_call: TRBD2
clone_size: few
cdr3_nt: TGTGCCAGCAGTCATCTCAAGGTAGAGGGAGGGAATGAGCAGTTCTTC
cdr3_aa: CASSHLKVEGGNEQFF

cdr3_length: 13
v_call: TRBV3-1
j_call: TRBJ1-1
d_call: TRBD1
clone_size: NA
cdr3_nt: TGTGCCAGCAGCCACCGGGACAGAGACGAGGCTTTCTTT
cdr3_aa: CASSHRDRDEAFF

cdr3_length: 17
v_call: TRBV29-1
j_call: TRBJ1-1
d_call: NA
clone_size: few
cdr3_nt: TGCAGCGTTTTGGGGAACAAACTCTTACCCCTGAACACTGAAGCTTTCTTT
cdr3_aa: CSVLGNKLLPLNTEAFF

cdr3_length: 13
v_call: TRBV29-1
j_call: TRBJ1-2
d_call: NA
clone_size: NA
cdr3_nt: TGCAGCGTTGACCTCGTGGGGTATCAGGGCTACACCTTC
cdr3_aa: CSVDLVGYQGYTF

cdr3_length: 12
v_call: TRBV5-1
j_call: TRBJ1-5
d_call: NA
clone_size: once
cdr3_nt: TGCGCCAGCAGCTTGGATGAGGGTCCCCAGCATTTT
cdr3_aa: CASSLDEGPQHF

cdr3_length: 13
v_call: TRBV30
j_call: TRBJ1-5
d_call: NA
clone_size: many
cdr3_nt: TGTGCCTGGAGCCAGGTTATCAATCAGCCCCAGCATTTT
cdr3_aa: CAWSQVINQPQHF

cdr3_length: 14
v_call: TRBV25-1
j_call: TRBJ2-3
d_call: NA
clone_size: NA
cdr3_nt: TGTGCCAGCAGTGCTACCCCGCTGACAGATACGCAGTATTTT
cdr3_aa: CASSATPLTDTQYF

cdr3_length: 14
v_call: TRBV20-1
j_call: TRBJ1-5
d_call: NA
clone_size: NA
cdr3_nt: TGCAGTGCTAGAGATGCAACCGACAATCAGCCCCAGCATTTT
cdr3_aa: CSARDATDNQPQHF

cdr3_length: 13
v_call: TRBV7-2
j_call: TRBJ1-1
d_call: NA
clone_size: few
cdr3_nt: TGTGCCAGCAAGGCCAGCATGAACACTGAAGCTTTCTTT
cdr3_aa: CASKASMNTEAFF

cdr3_length: 15
v_call: TRBV14
j_call: TRBJ1-1
d_call: NA
clone_size: few
cdr3_nt: TGTGCCAGCAGCCCGATTACGAACTCGAACACTGAAGCTTTCTTT
cdr3_aa: CASSPITNSNTEAFF

cdr3_length: 14
v_call: TRBV5-1
j_call: TRBJ2-1
d_call: TRBD2
clone_size: few
cdr3_nt: TGCGCCAGCAGTGAGCGGGAGGGTGAGAATGAGCAGTTCTTC
cdr3_aa: CASSEREGENEQFF

cdr3_length: 15
v_call: TRBV12-3/TRBV12-4
j_call: TRBJ2-5
d_call: TRBD1
clone_size: few
cdr3_nt: TGTGCCAGCAGCCCCAGGGGGCGTAGCTCAGAGACCCAGTACTTC
cdr3_aa: CASSPRGRSSETQYF

cdr3_length: 13
v_call: TRBV5-1
j_call: TRBJ2-5
d_call: NA
clone_size: NA
cdr3_nt: TGCGCCAGCAGCTACGGGGCACGCGAGACCCAGTACTTC
cdr3_aa: CASSYGARETQYF

cdr3_length: 19
v_call: TRBV6-5
j_call: TRBJ1-4
d_call: TRBD1
clone_size: NA
cdr3_nt: TGTGCCAGCAGTTACTCGAGTCCGGACAGGGGTCCCCCTAATGAAAAACTGTTTTTT
cdr3_aa: CASSYSSPDRGPPNEKLFF

cdr3_length: 15
v_call: TRBV3-1
j_call: TRBJ2-1
d_call: TRBD2
clone_size: NA
cdr3_nt: TGTGCCAGCAGCCAGGGACTAGCGGGAGGCTATGAGCAGTTCTTC
cdr3_aa: CASSQGLAGGYEQFF

cdr3_length: 15
v_call: TRBV12-3/TRBV12-4
j_call: TRBJ1-1
d_call: NA
clone_size: few
cdr3_nt: TGTGCCAGCAGTTTGAGAGGGCTCGGTAACACTGAAGCTTTCTTT
cdr3_aa: CASSLRGLGNTEAFF

cdr3_length: 15
v_call: TRBV6-5
j_call: TRBJ1-1
d_call: NA
clone_size: NA
cdr3_nt: TGTGCCAGCAGTTACGGTTTGAAAATGAACACTGAAGCTTTCTTT
cdr3_aa: CASSYGLKMNTEAFF

cdr3_length: 15
v_call: TRBV24-1
j_call: TRBJ2-2
d_call: NA
clone_size: NA
cdr3_nt: TGTGCCGCCAGTGATTTAGGACTTAACACCGGGGAGCTGTTTTTT
cdr3_aa: CAASDLGLNTGELFF

cdr3_length: 14
v_call: TRBV19
j_call: TRBJ2-5
d_call: NA
clone_size: few
cdr3_nt: TGTGCCAGTAGACCCGGGACCCATCAAGAGACCCAGTACTTC
cdr3_aa: CASRPGTHQETQYF

cdr3_length: 17
v_call: TRBV12-3/TRBV12-4
j_call: TRBJ2-1
d_call: TRBD2
clone_size: NA
cdr3_nt: TGTGCCAGCAGTGAAGATGACCTAGCGGGAGCATACAATGAGCAGTTCTTC
cdr3_aa: CASSEDDLAGAYNEQFF

cdr3_length: 13
v_call: TRBV20-1
j_call: TRBJ2-7
d_call: NA
clone_size: NA
cdr3_nt: TGCAGTGCTAGAGTTTCCGGGCCCGCAGGGCAGTACTTC
cdr3_aa: CSARVSGPAGQYF

cdr3_length: 16
v_call: TRBV20-1
j_call: TRBJ2-3
d_call: NA
clone_size: few
cdr3_nt: TGCAGTGCTCCCCCCGCGGCCAGCGGCATCACAGATACGCAGTATTTT
cdr3_aa: CSAPPAASGITDTQYF

cdr3_length: 17
v_call: TRBV4-3
j_call: TRBJ2-1
d_call: TRBD2
clone_size: few
cdr3_nt: TGCGCCAGCAGCCAAGACCCTCTAGCGGGAGGCCACAATGAGCAGTTCTTC
cdr3_aa: CASSQDPLAGGHNEQFF

cdr3_length: 14
v_call: TRBV7-2
j_call: TRBJ1-2
d_call: NA
clone_size: few
cdr3_nt: TGTGCCAGCAGCTTAGAAGGGACTAACTATGGCTACACCTTC
cdr3_aa: CASSLEGTNYGYTF

cdr3_length: 16
v_call: TRBV5-4
j_call: TRBJ1-2
d_call: TRBD1
clone_size: NA
cdr3_nt: TGTGCCAGCAGCTTAGTGTCGGACAGGGGGCATGGTGGCTACACCTTC
cdr3_aa: CASSLVSDRGHGGYTF

cdr3_length: 16
v_call: TRBV5-1
j_call: TRBJ1-4
d_call: NA
clone_size: few
cdr3_nt: TGCGCCAGCAGCTGGGGCCGGGCGACAGGTTATGAAAAACTGTTTTTT
cdr3_aa: CASSWGRATGYEKLFF

cdr3_length: 14
v_call: TRBV20-1
j_call: TRBJ1-1
d_call: NA
clone_size: few
cdr3_nt: TGCAGTGCTAGAGAGTGGGGGGGCGGCACTGAAGCTTTCTTT
cdr3_aa: CSAREWGGGTEAFF

cdr3_length: 17
v_call: TRBV5-6
j_call: TRBJ2-2
d_call: TRBD2
clone_size: many
cdr3_nt: TGTGCCAGCAGCTTGCTCACTAGCGGGAGTAACACCGGGGAGCTGTTTTTT
cdr3_aa: CASSLLTSGSNTGELFF

cdr3_length: 17
v_call: TRBV27
j_call: TRBJ2-5
d_call: TRBD2
clone_size: few
cdr3_nt: TGTGCCAGCAGTGACGCATGGGGACTAGCGGGAGAAGAGACCCAGTACTTC
cdr3_aa: CASSDAWGLAGEETQYF

cdr3_length: 15
v_call: TRBV5-1
j_call: TRBJ2-7
d_call: NA
clone_size: NA
cdr3_nt: TGCGCCAGCAGCTCAACCGGGACGTCAGCCTACGAGCAGTACTTC
cdr3_aa: CASSSTGTSAYEQYF

cdr3_length: 15
v_call: TRBV28
j_call: TRBJ1-3
d_call: NA
clone_size: NA
cdr3_nt: TGTGCCAGCAGTCTCCAGGGAACCTCTGGAAACACCATATATTTT
cdr3_aa: CASSLQGTSGNTIYF

cdr3_length: 12
v_call: TRBV29-1
j_call: TRBJ1-3
d_call: NA
clone_size: NA
cdr3_nt: TGCAGCGTTGTCGGGGCTGGAAACACCATATATTTT
cdr3_aa: CSVVGAGNTIYF

cdr3_length: 12
v_call: TRBV7-2
j_call: TRBJ1-2
d_call: NA
clone_size: NA
cdr3_nt: TGTGCCAGCAGCTTTTATGGGTTCGGCTACACCTTC
cdr3_aa: CASSFYGFGYTF

cdr3_length: 14
v_call: TRBV12-3/TRBV12-4
j_call: TRBJ1-1
d_call: NA
clone_size: NA
cdr3_nt: TGTGCCAGCAGTTTTCAGGGCTTGAACACTGAAGCTTTCTTT
cdr3_aa: CASSFQGLNTEAFF

cdr3_length: 14
v_call: TRBV28
j_call: TRBJ1-4
d_call: NA
clone_size: NA
cdr3_nt: TGTGCCAGCAGTTTATGGTGGGGGGGTGAAAAACTGTTTTTT
cdr3_aa: CASSLWWGGEKLFF

cdr3_length: 15
v_call: TRBV10-3
j_call: TRBJ2-1
d_call: TRBD2
clone_size: NA
cdr3_nt: TGTGCCATCAGTGAGTCAGTAGCGGGAGACAATGAGCAGTTCTTC
cdr3_aa: CAISESVAGDNEQFF

cdr3_length: 15
v_call: TRBV15
j_call: TRBJ1-1
d_call: NA
clone_size: NA
cdr3_nt: TGTGCCACCAGCAGAGGTAAAGGGGGACCTGATGAAGCTTTCTTT
cdr3_aa: CATSRGKGGPDEAFF

cdr3_length: 16
v_call: TRBV12-3/TRBV12-4
j_call: TRBJ1-1
d_call: TRBD1
clone_size: few
cdr3_nt: TGTGCCAGCAGTTTAAGTCCGACAGGGCTGAACACTGAAGCTTTCTTT
cdr3_aa: CASSLSPTGLNTEAFF

cdr3_length: 12
v_call: TRBV10-3
j_call: TRBJ1-1
d_call: NA
clone_size: few
cdr3_nt: TGTGCCATCAGTGGGACAGCCCCTGAAGCTTTCTTT
cdr3_aa: CAISGTAPEAFF

cdr3_length: 18
v_call: TRBV14
j_call: TRBJ1-3
d_call: NA
clone_size: NA
cdr3_nt: TGTGCCAGCAGCCAAGTGGGGGGACGGCTGAATTTTGGAAACACCATATATTTT
cdr3_aa: CASSQVGGRLNFGNTIYF

cdr3_length: 12
v_call: TRBV11-1
j_call: TRBJ2-1
d_call: NA
clone_size: NA
cdr3_nt: TGTGCCAGCAGCAGAGCTAGCAATGAGCAGTTCTTC
cdr3_aa: CASSRASNEQFF

cdr3_length: 12
v_call: TRBV12-3/TRBV12-4
j_call: TRBJ1-1
d_call: NA
clone_size: few
cdr3_nt: TGTGCCAGCAGTCCTCATACAAATGAAGCTTTCTTT
cdr3_aa: CASSPHTNEAFF

cdr3_length: 15
v_call: TRBV5-1
j_call: TRBJ2-5
d_call: TRBD2
clone_size: NA
cdr3_nt: TGCGCCAGCAGCAACGGGGTACTAGCGGAAGAGACCCAGTACTTC
cdr3_aa: CASSNGVLAEETQYF

cdr3_length: 15
v_call: TRBV4-3
j_call: TRBJ1-4
d_call: NA
clone_size: NA
cdr3_nt: TGCGCCAGCAGCCAAGGGGGAGGTGGGAATGAAAAACTGTTTTTT
cdr3_aa: CASSQGGGGNEKLFF

cdr3_length: 18
v_call: TRBV12-3/TRBV12-4
j_call: TRBJ2-6
d_call: TRBD1
clone_size: NA
cdr3_nt: TGTGCCAGCAGTTTTAGACCGGGACAGCCCTCTGGGGCCAACGTCCTGACTTTC
cdr3_aa: CASSFRPGQPSGANVLTF

cdr3_length: 13
v_call: TRBV29-1
j_call: TRBJ2-1
d_call: NA
clone_size: many
cdr3_nt: TGCAGCGTTGATAGTCGTTCCTACAATGAGCAGTTCTTC
cdr3_aa: CSVDSRSYNEQFF

cdr3_length: 15
v_call: TRBV5-5
j_call: TRBJ2-1
d_call: TRBD1
clone_size: once
cdr3_nt: TGTGCCAGCAGCTGGGGACAGAGCTCCTACAATGAGCAGTTCTTC
cdr3_aa: CASSWGQSSYNEQFF

cdr3_length: 17
v_call: TRBV6-2/TRBV6-3
j_call: TRBJ2-3
d_call: NA
clone_size: NA
cdr3_nt: TGTGCCAGCGGGGTCTTACCCACGCCCGGTAAGACAGATACGCAGTATTTT
cdr3_aa: CASGVLPTPGKTDTQYF

cdr3_length: 14
v_call: TRBV11-2
j_call: TRBJ1-1
d_call: NA
clone_size: few
cdr3_nt: TGTGCCAGCAGCCTCACGGCTCCGAGGACTGAAGCTTTCTTT
cdr3_aa: CASSLTAPRTEAFF

cdr3_length: 14
v_call: TRBV5-1
j_call: TRBJ2-5
d_call: TRBD1
clone_size: NA
cdr3_nt: TGCGCCAGCAGCTTCGACAGGGTCCGGGAGACCCAGTACTTC
cdr3_aa: CASSFDRVRETQYF